This entry concerns a single T cell receptor (beta chain). Its matching antigen is unknown. The sample is drawn from a study of graft-versus-host responses after intestinal transplantation. The assay was immunoSEQ multiplex PCR, and TCRdb's table has in-frame clones only and misses some. The sample includes about 96,000 clones, roughly 92% seen only once; the top ten take roughly 0.3%. With 0 bases removed from V and 7 bases from J, the gap between germline ends came to 10 bases. Germline CDR1 reads KGHSH; CDR2 reads LQKENI. CDR3 length: 14 residues. The material was unstimulated CD4+ T cells sorted from spleen or lymph node cells, obtained before intestinal transplant. This TCR was sampled from a human donor who received an intestinal transplant. The chain has TRBV18 and TRBJ2-1, with a weak D call TRBD2 (6 bases). The CDR3 sequence is CASSPPGEANEQFF. The CDR3 DNA sequence: TGTGCCAGCTCACCACCGGGGGAGGCTAATGAGCAGTTCTTC.